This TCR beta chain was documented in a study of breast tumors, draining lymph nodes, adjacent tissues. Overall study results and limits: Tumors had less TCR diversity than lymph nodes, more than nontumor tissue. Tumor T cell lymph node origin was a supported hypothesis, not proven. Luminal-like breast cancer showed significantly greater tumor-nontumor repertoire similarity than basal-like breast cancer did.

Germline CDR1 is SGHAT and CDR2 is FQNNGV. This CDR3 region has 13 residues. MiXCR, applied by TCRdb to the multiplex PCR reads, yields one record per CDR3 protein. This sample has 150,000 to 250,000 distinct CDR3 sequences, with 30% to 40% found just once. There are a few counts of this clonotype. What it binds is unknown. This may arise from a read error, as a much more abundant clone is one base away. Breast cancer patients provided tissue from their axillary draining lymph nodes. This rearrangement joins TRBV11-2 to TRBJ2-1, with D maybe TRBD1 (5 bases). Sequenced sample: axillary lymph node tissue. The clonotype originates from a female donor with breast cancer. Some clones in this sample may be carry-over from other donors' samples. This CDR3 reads CASRPSGYTEQFF. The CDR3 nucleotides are TGTGCCAGCAGACCCTCAGGGTACACTGAGCAGTTCTTC.